A selection of T cell receptor beta chains follows, all from one sample in a study of T cells in tuberculosis. Clones were read by immunoSEQ multiplex PCR, and TCRdb kept only the in-frame ones, dropping some. This sample has about 34,000 clones; about nine tenths occur once, and the top ten carry about 2.2%. Sequenced input: PBMCs. These receptor sequences come from a donor between 5 and 29 years old with latent tuberculosis or without tuberculosis infection. The CDR3 runs from the conserved cysteine through the conserved F or W. D genes are given only for firm matches. A clone size is listed for some rows: how often the clone was seen (once, few, many), or a class if it is expanded.

abundance	v_gene	d_gene	len	j_gene	CDR3nt	CDR3aa
NA	TRBV27	NA	14	TRBJ1-3	TGTGCCAGCAGATTAACAGGTTCTGGAAACACCATATATTTT	CASRLTGSGNTIYF
NA	TRBV19	TRBD1	13	TRBJ2-7	TGTGCCAGTAGTGCCAGGACAGGTTACGAGCAGTACTTC	CASSARTGYEQYF
NA	TRBV9	NA	16	TRBJ2-3	TGTGCCAGCAGCGTAGGACCCGAGGCTAGCACAGATACGCAGTATTTT	CASSVGPEASTDTQYF
NA	TRBV28	NA	13	TRBJ2-7	TGTGCCAGCAGTTTATTGGGCCGAGACAGTGAATACTTC	CASSLLGRDSEYF
NA	TRBV14	NA	18	TRBJ2-3	TGTGCCAGCAGCCAGGCCAGGAGGGGGCTGTTGAGCACAGATACGCAGTATTTT	CASSQARRGLLSTDTQYF
NA	TRBV19	TRBD2	14	TRBJ2-7	TGTGCCAGTAGTATTTCCGGGAGGGCCTACGAGCAGTACTTC	CASSISGRAYEQYF
NA	TRBV28	NA	14	TRBJ1-1	TGTGCCAGCAGTTTATTCTCCAGTAACACTGAAGCTTTCTTT	CASSLFSSNTEAFF
NA	TRBV5-1	NA	21	TRBJ2-7	TGCGCCAGCAGCTTTGGGGGCCGAATGGGGGCCCAATTATACCTGACCTACGAGCAGTACTTC	CASSFGGRMGAQLYLTYEQYF
few	TRBV27	TRBD1	14	TRBJ2-7	TGTGCCAGCAGATGGACAGGGGCCCCCTACGAGCAGTACTTC	CASRWTGAPYEQYF
NA	TRBV25-1	TRBD1	14	TRBJ1-5	TGTGCCAGCAGTAAGACAGGGGTCAATCAGCCCCAGCATTTT	CASSKTGVNQPQHF
NA	TRBV5-1	TRBD2	15	TRBJ2-3	TGCGCCAGCAGCTTGCAGGGACTAAGGACAGATACGCAGTATTTT	CASSLQGLRTDTQYF
NA	TRBV7-8	NA	12	TRBJ1-5	TGTGCCAGCAGCTTAAGGGGTCAGCCCCAGCATTTT	CASSLRGQPQHF
NA	TRBV2	TRBD1	14	TRBJ1-4	TGTGCCAGCAGACCTGGACAGGTGCGGGAAAAACTGTTTTTT	CASRPGQVREKLFF
NA	TRBV10-2	NA	12	TRBJ2-7	TGCGCCAGTGCGGACAGCCCCTACGAGCAGTACTTC	CASADSPYEQYF
few	TRBV5-4	TRBD2	17	TRBJ2-7	TGTGCCAGCAGCTCCTCAAAGGCGGGGGGGCAAACTAATGAGCAGTACTTC	CASSSSKAGGQTNEQYF
NA	TRBV5-1	TRBD1	17	TRBJ1-2	TGCGCCAGCAGCTTTACAGGGGGCGCATCGGCCAACTATGGCTACACCTTC	CASSFTGGASANYGYTF
NA	TRBV5-4	NA	12	TRBJ1-4	TGTGCCAGCAGCCCCGCCGGGGAAAAACTGTTTTTT	CASSPAGEKLFF
NA	TRBV5-4	NA	11	TRBJ2-1	TGTGCCAGCAGCCAGACAGGCCCCCCGTTCTTC	CASSQTGPPFF
NA	TRBV28	TRBD1	13	TRBJ1-2	TGTGCCAGCAGTTCCTTCCAGGGGGCGGAGGACACCTTC	CASSSFQGAEDTF
NA	TRBV28	NA	15	TRBJ2-6	TGTGCCAGCAGTTTAACCGGGGGAGGGGCCAACGTCCTGACTTTC	CASSLTGGGANVLTF
NA	TRBV11-2	TRBD1	14	TRBJ2-7	TGTGCCAGCAGCTTGCGGACAGGGAAGCGCGAGCAGTACTTC	CASSLRTGKREQYF
NA	TRBV10-3	NA	13	TRBJ2-1	TGTGCCATCATGGATCTGGGGCCCGGTGAGCAGTTCTTC	CAIMDLGPGEQFF
NA	TRBV6-1	NA	10	TRBJ2-3	TGTGCCAGCACTACGGATACGCAGTATTTT	CASTTDTQYF
NA	TRBV11-2	NA	13	TRBJ1-5	TGTGCCAGCAGCTCATCAGGCAATCAGCCCCAGCATTTT	CASSSSGNQPQHF
once	TRBV18	NA	15	TRBJ1-1	TGTGCCAGCTCCCCTCTACATGGGGCGAACACTGAAGCTTTCTTT	CASSPLHGANTEAFF
NA	TRBV5-8	NA	14	TRBJ2-7	TGTGCCAGCAGCTGGCAGGGGTCTAGCTACGAGCAGTACTTC	CASSWQGSSYEQYF
NA	TRBV25-1	NA	15	TRBJ2-7	TGTGCCAGCAGTAAAGCCGTGACAGATACCTACGAGCAGTACTTC	CASSKAVTDTYEQYF
NA	TRBV18	NA	16	TRBJ1-2	TGTGCCAGCTCACCATCAGTTCAGGGGTGGGGCTATGGCTACACCTTC	CASSPSVQGWGYGYTF
NA	TRBV4-3	TRBD2	14	TRBJ2-3	TGCGCCAGCAGCCAAGTTTCACGGGGGGGAGGGCAGTATTTT	CASSQVSRGGGQYF
NA	TRBV6-5	NA	14	TRBJ1-2	TGTGCCAGCAGATTCGCCCGGGTTAACTATGGCTACACCTTC	CASRFARVNYGYTF
NA	TRBV6-6	NA	14	TRBJ2-5	TGTGCCAGCAGTTACTCGGCCTCACAAGAGACCCAGTACTTC	CASSYSASQETQYF
NA	TRBV29-1	NA	13	TRBJ1-2	TGCAGCGTTGGCTTCGGGGGATGGGAAGGCTACACCTTC	CSVGFGGWEGYTF
NA	TRBV28	TRBD1	17	TRBJ1-5	TGTGCCAGCCCTCCGTCGTGGACAGGGCATGCAACTCAGCCCCAGCATTTT	CASPPSWTGHATQPQHF
NA	TRBV27	NA	12	TRBJ2-1	TGTGCCAGCAGTCCGACTAGGGGTGAGCAGTTCTTC	CASSPTRGEQFF
NA	TRBV7-9	TRBD2	12	TRBJ2-7	TGTGCCAGCGGCTTCACCGGGGGGGAGCAGTACTTC	CASGFTGGEQYF
NA	TRBV30	NA	13	TRBJ1-1	TGTGCCTGGAGTGGCGGGTGGGGTACTGAAGCTTTCTTT	CAWSGGWGTEAFF
NA	TRBV29-1	TRBD2	14	TRBJ2-2	TGCAGCGTTGACCCTAGCGGGAGGACCGGGGAGCTGTTTTTT	CSVDPSGRTGELFF
NA	TRBV12-5	TRBD1	16	TRBJ2-1	TGTGCTAGTGGGTTGGGGAGAGGGACAGCGTACAATGAGCAGTTCTTC	CASGLGRGTAYNEQFF
NA	TRBV5-5	TRBD1	12	TRBJ2-7	TGTGCCAGCAGCATTACAGGGGACGAGCAGTACTTC	CASSITGDEQYF
NA	TRBV5-6	NA	16	TRBJ2-1	TGTGCCAGCAGTCCCGCTGGGATCTTCTCGGGAAATGAGCAGTTCTTC	CASSPAGIFSGNEQFF
NA	TRBV7-2	NA	17	TRBJ1-5	TGTGCCAGCAGCTCGAACCGGGATAAAATCAGATTAAAGCCCCAGCATTTT	CASSSNRDKIRLKPQHF
NA	TRBV19	NA	15	TRBJ1-5	TGTGCCAGTGGGGCGGGACGGAATAGCAATCAGCCCCAGCATTTT	CASGAGRNSNQPQHF
NA	TRBV6-1	TRBD1	15	TRBJ1-2	TGTGCCACTACGCCCCGGGACAGGGGTACCTATGGCTACACCTTC	CATTPRDRGTYGYTF
NA	TRBV25-1	NA	17	TRBJ1-2	TGTGCCAGCAGTGACCCCAAGGAGGGGAGAGCTAACTATGGCTACACCTTC	CASSDPKEGRANYGYTF
NA	TRBV7-2	NA	13	TRBJ2-3	TGTGCCAGCAGCCCGAGTCTGGTTGATACGCAGTATTTT	CASSPSLVDTQYF
NA	TRBV28	NA	13	TRBJ1-2	TGTGCCAGCAGCCCCCCCGGGAACTATGGCTACACCTTC	CASSPPGNYGYTF
NA	TRBV28	TRBD1	13	TRBJ2-7	TGTGCCAGCCTCCATCCTTCAGGGGGTGAGCAGTACTTC	CASLHPSGGEQYF
NA	TRBV12-5	NA	17	TRBJ2-7	TGTGCTAGTGGTTTGGTACTTACGGGGGAGAGCTCCTACGAGCAGTACTTC	CASGLVLTGESSYEQYF
NA	TRBV19	NA	17	TRBJ1-2	TGTGCCAGTGGAACGACAGCCGGAGGGGAAGCTAACTATGGCTACACCTTC	CASGTTAGGEANYGYTF